This T cell receptor (beta chain) emerged from a study of cytomegalovirus exposure and HLA in healthy donors. This clone was seen only once. Antigen unknown. Study observations and caveats: In a later analysis, compared with equally common non-associated chains, HLA-associated beta chains were more expanded. Among the sequence variants, a highly shared cluster was likely an artifact of sequencing. Differences between HLA loci emerged in a later analysis of TCR association rates, with DRB1 most and HLA-C fewest.

CDR1 is SGHRS and CDR2 is YFSETQ in the germline V gene. CDR3 size: 15 residues. V lost 4 bases and J 0 bases, leaving 13 bases between the germline ends. Both 60 Vbeta primers and 13 Jbeta primers went into the PCR. This table comes from immunoSEQ multiplex PCR, and its TCRdb copy is limited to in-frame clones, with some not included. This table has approximately 160,000 clones, over 80% appearing once. Sequencing was carried out using PBMCs. V usage is TRBV5-1 and J usage is TRBJ1-2; the D is unclear. This TCR derives from a woman between 45 and 60 years old in good health and CMV-seropositive. CDR3: CASSPTAGANYGYTF. The DNA of the CDR3 is TGCGCCAGCAGCCCTACGGCCGGGGCTAACTATGGCTACACCTTC.